The source of this TCR beta chain is a study of blood T cell repertoires in COVID-19 (TCRdb year 2020). Study-wide context: Collaborator samples came from the United States, Italy and Spain and covered acute and convalescent phases of COVID-19. The prospective study material was composed of cDNA or gDNA derived from T cells, B-cell-depleted T cells, or PBMCs. Subjects who had been exposed to COVID-19, were actively infected with it, or had recovered from it provided the deeply sampled blood TCRbeta repertoires that made up the dataset. The repertoires were released in a freely available public database meant as a resource for research on the immune response to SARS-CoV-2. The samples were drawn from two sources: the first 160 participants of the ongoing ImmuneRACE study, and over 1,000 subjects contributed by 6 global collaborators. Nearly every sample came with metadata listing a de-identified subject ID, COVID-19 status, age in years and sex. Where available, HLA class I and class II types were obtained from metadata supplied by the sample provider rather than from assay-based typing. Overall results and qualifications from the work: The amount of clinical and demographic metadata varied by source and participant and was provided uncurated.

For this clone: Which antigen it targets is not known. No quality values exist for individual bases; no much larger clone is one base distant.

TCRbeta CDR3 regions were amplified from genomic DNA by means of the immunoSEQ Assay, a bias-controlled multiplex PCR. In the source study's methods: Nucleated cell counts per sample were estimated from amplification of reference gene primers within the assay. To quantify the absolute abundance of each unique TCRbeta CDR3 rearrangement, sequence reads were collapsed and filtered. Productive Simpson clonality was computed per sample as the square root of Simpson's diversity index over productive rearrangements. The table was pulled from immuneACCESS by TCRdb, which kept in-frame rearrangements only. Such tables lose some clones; where checked, under half of the loss comes from unresolved V genes, and the rest has no known cause. For V, J and clone size, that table is used; D and trimming come from the DNA. The sample includes about 46,000 clones, with more than 75% observed a single time. The top ten hold more than 15% of the sample.

Collaborating institutions collected whole blood in K2EDTA tubes following their own protocols. For TCRbeta analysis, collaborators shipped samples as frozen whole blood, isolated PBMCs, or DNA extracted from either of those sample types. V drops 1 base and J drops 1 base, leaving 5 bases in between. The CDR3 runs 13 residues from the cysteine to the phenylalanine. Just the 39-base CDR3 DNA is kept, in frame starting at base 1. The germline V gene yields SGDLS for CDR1 and YYNGEE for CDR2. This sequence uses TRBV9 and TRBJ1-2, with no D gene named confidently. This receptor was obtained from a human donor in a cohort sampled during active COVID-19. What was sequenced was peripheral blood. The bases are TGTGCCAGCAGCGTACAGGTTAACTATGGCTACACCTTC. It specifies CASSVQVNYGYTF.